Listed below are T cell receptor beta chains from one sample, sequenced in a study of technical replicates of blood from several donors. TCRdb keeps only in-frame clones here, not all; method: immunoSEQ multiplex PCR. The sample holds 91,000 or so clones, roughly 96% seen once. The sample comprised T cells isolated from PBMCs. Receptors originate from a human donor in good health. Each CDR3 is given with its conserved first and last residue. The D gene is left open where the match is weak. Not every row has a clone size; where given, it reads once, few, many or a size class.

v_call	j_call	clone_size	d_call	cdr3_aa	cdr3_nt
TRBV2	TRBJ2-1	.	.	CASSATSGFLTRVYEQFF	TGTGCCAGCAGTGCGACTAGTGGATTCCTAACGAGAGTATACGAGCAGTTCTTC
TRBV6-6	TRBJ2-1	.	.	CASSYLTGLYNEQFF	TGTGCCAGCAGTTATTTAACGGGTCTATACAATGAGCAGTTCTTC
TRBV28	TRBJ1-2	.	.	CASKPFGRSGGDYGYTF	TGTGCCAGCAAGCCCTTCGGCAGAAGCGGGGGGGACTATGGCTACACCTTC
TRBV6-1	TRBJ2-6	.	.	CASSGGTGANVLTF	TGTGCCAGCAGTGGAGGGACTGGGGCCAACGTCCTGACTTTC
TRBV6-1	TRBJ2-7	.	.	CASSEQDTRDSYEQYF	TGTGCCAGCAGTGAACAGGACACCCGCGATTCCTACGAGCAGTACTTC
TRBV6-4	TRBJ2-1	.	.	CASSGDAGSYNEQFF	TGTGCCAGCAGTGGAGATGCCGGCTCCTACAATGAGCAGTTCTTC
TRBV6-5	TRBJ2-2	.	TRBD2	CASTALAGLLGELFF	TGTGCCAGCACAGCACTAGCGGGATTGTTAGGGGAGCTGTTTTTT
TRBV5-1	TRBJ2-1	.	.	CASKEERGAYNEQFF	TGCGCCAGCAAGGAGGAACGGGGAGCCTACAATGAGCAGTTCTTC
TRBV19	TRBJ2-7	.	.	CASSTPQRPYEQYF	TGTGCCAGTAGTACCCCCCAGCGTCCCTACGAGCAGTACTTC
TRBV10-3	TRBJ1-1	few	TRBD1	CAISAPSAGTGAEAFF	TGTGCCATCAGTGCTCCTTCAGCCGGGACAGGAGCTGAAGCTTTCTTT
TRBV4-1	TRBJ2-1	once	TRBD2	CASSPVGRGAYNEQFF	TGCGCCAGCAGCCCCGTCGGTCGGGGGGCCTACAATGAGCAGTTCTTC
TRBV15	TRBJ2-5	.	.	CATTLSASRHETQYF	TGTGCCACCACCCTATCGGCTAGCCGTCATGAGACCCAGTACTTC
TRBV15	TRBJ2-7	.	.	CATSLQDFHSYEQYF	TGTGCCACCAGCCTACAAGACTTCCACTCCTACGAGCAGTACTTC
TRBV2	TRBJ1-1	.	TRBD1	CAILSGTGGGLGTEAFF	TGTGCCATTCTCTCCGGGACAGGGGGCGGGTTGGGCACTGAAGCTTTCTTT
TRBV7-9	TRBJ2-7	.	TRBD2	CASSLDGRALYEQYF	TGTGCCAGCAGCTTGGACGGGAGGGCCTTATACGAGCAGTACTTC
TRBV7-9	TRBJ2-2	.	.	CASSLSWTTGAGELFF	TGTGCCAGCAGCCTCAGCTGGACAACTGGGGCCGGGGAGCTGTTTTTT
TRBV4-1	TRBJ2-3	.	TRBD1	CASSHPGTGPTTQYF	TGCGCCAGCAGCCATCCCGGGACAGGGCCAACTACGCAGTATTTT
TRBV25-1	TRBJ2-7	.	TRBD1	CASTGQGPSYEQYF	TGTGCCAGCACGGGACAGGGGCCTTCCTACGAGCAGTACTTC
TRBV25-1	TRBJ2-5	.	TRBD2	CASSDGTSAGTQYF	TGTGCCAGCAGTGACGGGACTAGCGCCGGGACCCAGTACTTC
TRBV7-9	TRBJ1-1	.	.	CASSPGPTEAFF	TGTGCCAGCAGCCCAGGGCCCACTGAAGCTTTCTTT
TRBV28	TRBJ2-1	.	.	CASSPGPTYNEQFF	TGTGCCAGCAGCCCGGGTCCTACTTACAATGAGCAGTTCTTC
TRBV10-1	TRBJ1-1	once	.	CASSESVPAEAFF	TGCGCCAGCAGTGAGTCCGTTCCCGCTGAAGCTTTCTTT
TRBV29-1	TRBJ1-1	.	.	CSVEDGQNTEAFF	TGCAGCGTTGAGGACGGACAGAACACTGAAGCTTTCTTT
TRBV7-2	TRBJ1-1	.	TRBD1	CASSPRPGTGSRNTEAFF	TGTGCCAGCAGCCCACGACCCGGGACAGGGTCCCGGAACACTGAAGCTTTCTTT
TRBV28	TRBJ2-1	.	.	CASSYGRYNEQFF	TGTGCCAGCAGTTACGGGAGATACAATGAGCAGTTCTTC
TRBV18	TRBJ2-7	.	TRBD1	CASSPLLQGAYEQYF	TGTGCCAGCTCACCACTTTTACAGGGGGCCTACGAGCAGTACTTC
TRBV4-2	TRBJ1-2	.	.	CASSHTSGEGYTF	TGTGCCAGCAGCCATACCTCAGGGGAAGGCTACACCTTC
TRBV12-5	TRBJ2-1	.	.	CASGLVLSSYNEQFF	TGTGCTAGTGGTTTGGTACTAAGCTCCTACAATGAGCAGTTCTTC
TRBV11-2	TRBJ1-1	.	.	CALRMGGGSKSEAFF	TGTGCCTTGAGAATGGGGGGGGGATCTAAGTCTGAAGCTTTCTTT
TRBV5-4	TRBJ2-7	.	.	CASSLQGSPTYEQYF	TGTGCCAGCAGCTTGCAGGGCTCACCGACCTACGAGCAGTACTTC
TRBV11-3	TRBJ2-1	.	TRBD2	CASSLEREGKNEQFF	TGTGCCAGCAGCTTAGAGCGGGAGGGTAAAAATGAGCAGTTCTTC
TRBV2	TRBJ1-3	.	.	CASSEVPGSGNTIYF	TGTGCCAGCAGTGAAGTTCCGGGCTCTGGAAACACCATATATTTT
TRBV2	TRBJ2-1	.	.	CASSEASRDNEQFF	TGTGCCAGCAGTGAAGCTTCCAGGGACAATGAGCAGTTCTTC
TRBV27	TRBJ1-4	.	.	CASSRFGGDLGEKLFF	TGTGCCAGCAGCCGCTTTGGGGGGGACCTAGGTGAAAAACTGTTTTTT
TRBV9	TRBJ1-1	.	TRBD1	CASSVGTGGGTEAFF	TGTGCCAGCAGCGTTGGGACAGGGGGGGGCACTGAAGCTTTCTTT
TRBV5-6	TRBJ2-1	.	TRBD2	CASSPTSGIPLSYNEQFF	TGTGCCAGCAGCCCGACTAGCGGGATTCCCCTCTCCTACAATGAGCAGTTCTTC
TRBV11-3	TRBJ2-1	.	.	CASSLQGHEQFF	TGTGCCAGCAGCTTACAGGGGCATGAGCAGTTCTTC
TRBV15	TRBJ2-1	.	TRBD1	CATSRDRTGGIEQFF	TGTGCCACCAGCAGGGACCGGACAGGGGGGATTGAGCAGTTCTTC
TRBV29-1	TRBJ2-7	.	TRBD2	CSGLNSGSYEQYF	TGCAGCGGATTGAATAGCGGGAGTTACGAGCAGTACTTC
TRBV11-2	TRBJ2-1	.	TRBD2	CASSQPPSLAGGRNEQFF	TGTGCCAGCAGCCAGCCCCCCTCCCTAGCGGGGGGGCGGAATGAGCAGTTCTTC
TRBV6-5	TRBJ2-1	.	.	CATSRGSEYNEQFF	TGTGCCACCAGTCGGGGGAGCGAGTACAATGAGCAGTTCTTC
TRBV7-9	TRBJ2-1	.	.	CASSLGAFGGEQFF	TGTGCCAGCAGCTTAGGGGCTTTCGGAGGCGAGCAGTTCTTC
TRBV19	TRBJ2-1	.	TRBD1	CASSLGQVGEQFF	TGTGCCAGTAGTTTGGGACAGGTGGGTGAGCAGTTCTTC
TRBV11-2	TRBJ2-1	.	.	CASSSSWRQFF	TGTGCCAGCAGCTCTAGCTGGAGGCAGTTCTTC
TRBV28	TRBJ2-7	.	TRBD1	CASSGQGVDGTYEQYF	TGTGCCAGCAGCGGACAGGGTGTTGATGGGACCTACGAGCAGTACTTC
TRBV14	TRBJ1-4	.	TRBD1	CASSLLTGGIEKLFF	TGTGCCAGCAGCCTCCTGACAGGGGGTATTGAAAAACTGTTTTTT